The present entry profiles one T cell receptor (beta chain) with its context. This CDR3 is built from 12 residues. Per the germline V gene, CDR1 is PRHDT and CDR2 is FYEKMQ (reference sequence). The V end lost 5 bases, the J end lost 2 bases, and 4 bases lay between the germline ends. Sequencing was performed with immunoSEQ multiplex PCR; in TCRdb, only in-frame clones are kept and a portion is missing. Of approximately 220,000 clones listed, about 85% are singletons. Donors in Cohort 3 who had recovered were those with two negative PCRs, healthcare professional clearance, or resolution of their symptoms. The record originates from a study of blood T cell repertoires in COVID-19. About the study: The United States, Italy and Spain provided the acute and convalescent COVID-19 samples.

Material: PBMCs or T cells enriched from blood (not recorded which). This TCR derives from a man in his forties who had recovered from COVID-19. The chain joins TRBV13 to TRBJ2-1; no clear D gene. DNA for the CDR3: TGTGCCAGCAGCCTCCCCTACAATGAGCAGTTCTTC. Its protein product is CASSLPYNEQFF.